The clone carrying this TCR beta chain was recorded at least ten times. Antigen unknown. Exclusion covered patients with other autoimmune diseases or uncontrolled infections (as well as pregnancy or lactation). Amplifying from RNA transcripts, the study obtained TCR beta CDR3 regions. RT-PCR with HTBI primers came first, then second-round multiplex PCR. MiXCR, applied by TCRdb to the multiplex PCR reads, yields one record per CDR3 protein. Among approximately 210,000 distinct CDR3 sequences listed, around 28% were seen once. The data were obtained in a study of Graves' ophthalmopathy and Graves' hyperthyroidism. Study in general: Peripheral blood was collected at initial diagnosis, before any treatment. Study conclusions and caveats: The model's ophthalmopathy progression predictions had 55% to 71% sensitivity and less than 75% specificity.

CDR1 and CDR2 from the germline V gene are SGHRS and YFSETQ. Losses at the gene ends were 5 bases for V and 5 bases for J; bases not matched to a gene: 7. CDR3 length equals 14 residues. This sequence joins TRBV5-1 and TRBJ2-7, with 10 bases aligning to TRBD2. The source is a man in his fifties or sixties with Graves' ophthalmopathy. The sample was peripheral blood. The CDR3 nucleotides read TGCGCCAGCAGAAGCGGGGGGGAGCTAAACGAGCAGTACTTC. As protein: CASRSGGELNEQYF.